This T cell receptor (beta chain) was retrieved from a study of T cell clusters in autoimmune cytopenias (dated by TCRdb to about 2019). About the investigation overall: A median TRB sequencing depth of 50,000 or so reads per sample was reached, and a median of roughly 2,300 distinct TRB clonotypes per sample was obtained. Alongside healthy, CLL and autoimmune hepatitis controls, autoimmune cytopenia patients had their peripheral blood TRB and IGH repertoires sequenced at active disease and again during treatment follow-up. The goal of the study was to find out whether patients with autoimmune cytopenia have a disease-specific immune repertoire signature that could be used as a blood-based biomarker.

Findings and caveats that apply to the study as a whole: In the comparison of secondary cytopenia with CLL, no cluster-lack signature showed up, apparently because the dominant lymphoma-associated repertoire masked the signature. A lack of physiological T cell clusters in primary autoimmune cytopenia patients was suggested by GLIPH, as 51 clusters were found to be exclusive to healthy donors versus about 16 exclusive to patients. Healthy donors showed roughly 2.8-fold more exclusive TRB clusters than active autoimmune hepatitis patients, consistent with an autoimmunity-wide signature. Shifts in the TRB repertoire, including less even repertoires in secondary cytopenia and CLL, were mostly a reflection of lymphoma bias and not of autoimmunity. The T cell clusters were defined only in silico, and the functional role of the clusters still needed to be validated experimentally.

No count is recorded, but by frequency this clonotype is medium-sized (0.01 to 0.1%). The clone's antigen remains unknown. For each sample, TRB amplification used 200 to 300 ng of peripheral blood genomic DNA, equal to 35,000 to 45,000 genome equivalents. To amplify TRB rearrangements, a touch-down multiplex PCR protocol was run with the TRB-A and TRB-B primer pools combined in a single tube. Illumina adapters and sample indices were attached to the amplicons through two consecutive PCR reactions using Phusion HS II polymerase. The amplicons were gel-purified using the NucleoSpin Gel and PCR Clean-up kit, after which quantification was performed by Qubit and quality was checked on an Agilent 2100 Bioanalyzer. Sequencing of the libraries was done on an Illumina MiSeq with paired-end, single-indexed, 600-cycle runs. On the study's bioinformatics: MiXCR version 2.1.12, together with the default MiXCR reference library, was used to align and assemble the TRB reads. A clone was defined by each unique CDR3 nucleotide sequence, and the analysis included only productive sequences supported by at least two reads. Repertoire diversity was assessed with alpha-parameterized diversity profiles (alpha 0 to 5), including the Shannon (alpha 1) and Simpson (alpha 2) indices, which were computed with an R script. Combinatorial TRB VJ usage was calculated with the tcR package and was compared between cohorts by principal component analysis performed with ade4. GLIPH clustering of TCRbeta CDR3s was carried out on cohort pairs matched by age and read depth, and cluster frequencies were compared by Wilcoxon test. TCRdb reprocessed the reads into one record per CDR3 protein sequence, lacking DNA. TCRdb, not the authors, supplied the V and J calls. The table for this sample lists around 2,200 distinct CDR3 sequences. 49% of the sample goes to the ten largest clones.

Measured from the cysteine to the phenylalanine, the CDR3 is 14 residues long. Only the protein is available. The germline V gene encodes CDR1 MNHEY and CDR2 SVGAGI. This receptor was obtained from a human donor with an autoimmune cytopenia or autoimmune hepatitis (not recorded which). The chain joins TRBV6-5 to TRBJ2-7; TCRdb calls TRBD2, which cannot be checked without DNA. Sequencing was performed on peripheral blood. The CDR3 protein sequence reads: CASSYGTPPGQQYF.